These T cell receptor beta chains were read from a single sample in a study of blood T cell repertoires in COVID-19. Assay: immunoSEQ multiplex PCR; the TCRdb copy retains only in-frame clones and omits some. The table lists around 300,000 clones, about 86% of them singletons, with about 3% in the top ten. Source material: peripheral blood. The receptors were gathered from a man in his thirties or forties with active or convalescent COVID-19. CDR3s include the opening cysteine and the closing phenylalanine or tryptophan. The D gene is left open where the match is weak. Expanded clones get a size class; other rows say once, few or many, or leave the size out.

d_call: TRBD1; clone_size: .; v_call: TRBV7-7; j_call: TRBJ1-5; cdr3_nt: TGTGCCAGCAGCTCTAACAGGGGTCAGCCCCAGCATTTT; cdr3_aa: CASSSNRGQPQHF
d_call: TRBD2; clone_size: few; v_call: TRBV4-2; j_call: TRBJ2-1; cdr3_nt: TGTGCCAGCAGCGAAGGGCGGGAGGTAGTTGAGCAGTTCTTC; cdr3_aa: CASSEGREVVEQFF
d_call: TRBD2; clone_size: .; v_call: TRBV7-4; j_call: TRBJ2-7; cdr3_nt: TGTGCCAGCAGCCCCAGGAGACTAGCGTACTACGAGCAGTACTTC; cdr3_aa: CASSPRRLAYYEQYF
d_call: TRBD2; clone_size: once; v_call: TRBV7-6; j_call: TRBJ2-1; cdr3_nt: TGTGCCAGCAGCTTAGGTCCTAGCGGGAGTCTCTCCTACAATGAGCAGTTCTTC; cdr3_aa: CASSLGPSGSLSYNEQFF
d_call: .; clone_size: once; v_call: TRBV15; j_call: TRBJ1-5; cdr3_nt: TGTGCCACCACCCAGCAACGGGGGGGGTATCAGCCCCAGCATTTT; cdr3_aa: CATTQQRGGYQPQHF
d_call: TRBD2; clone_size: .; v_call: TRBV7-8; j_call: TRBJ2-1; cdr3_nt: TGTGCCAGCAGCCTAGCGGGAGGGAACAATGAGCAGTTCTTC; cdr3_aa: CASSLAGGNNEQFF
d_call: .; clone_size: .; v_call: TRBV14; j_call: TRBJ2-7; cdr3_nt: TGTGCCAGCAGCCAACAACGGGGATCCTACGAGCAGTACTTC; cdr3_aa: CASSQQRGSYEQYF
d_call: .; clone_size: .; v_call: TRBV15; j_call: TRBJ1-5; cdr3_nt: TGTGCCACCAGCACCCCCTCGGAGGGTAATCAGCCCCAGCATTTT; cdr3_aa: CATSTPSEGNQPQHF
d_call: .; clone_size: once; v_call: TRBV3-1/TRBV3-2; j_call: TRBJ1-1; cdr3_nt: TGTGCCAGCAGCCTTTTAGGGGAAACTGAAGCTTTCTTT; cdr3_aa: CASSLLGETEAFF
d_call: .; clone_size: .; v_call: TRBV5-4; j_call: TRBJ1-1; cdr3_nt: TGTGCCAGCAGCTTGAGAGGGAACACTGAAGCTTTCTTT; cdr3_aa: CASSLRGNTEAFF
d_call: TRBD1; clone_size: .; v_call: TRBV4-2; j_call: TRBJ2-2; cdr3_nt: TGTGCCAGCAGCCAAGTAGACAGGGTCCCCGGGGAGCTGTTTTTT; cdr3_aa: CASSQVDRVPGELFF
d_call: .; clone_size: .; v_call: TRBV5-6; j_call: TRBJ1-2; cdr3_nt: TGTGCCAGCAGCTTGGTCGGGGGAGGCTATGGCTACACCTTC; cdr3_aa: CASSLVGGGYGYTF
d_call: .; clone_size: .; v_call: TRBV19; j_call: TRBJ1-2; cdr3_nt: TGTGCCAGTAGTATAGGGCAGCGGGATGGCTACACCTTC; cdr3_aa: CASSIGQRDGYTF
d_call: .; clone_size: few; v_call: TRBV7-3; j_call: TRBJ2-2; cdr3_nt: TGTGCCAGCAGCTTTATGCGGGGCCCGGCCGGGGAGCTGTTTTTT; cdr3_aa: CASSFMRGPAGELFF
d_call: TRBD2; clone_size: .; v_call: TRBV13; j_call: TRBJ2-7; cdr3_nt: TGTGCCAGCAGCTTTGGTCTAGCGGGAGTATTCTACGAGCAGTACTTC; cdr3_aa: CASSFGLAGVFYEQYF
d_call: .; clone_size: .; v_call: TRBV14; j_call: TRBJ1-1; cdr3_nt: TGTGCCAGCAGCCAACAGGACATCGCCACTGAAGCTTTCTTT; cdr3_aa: CASSQQDIATEAFF
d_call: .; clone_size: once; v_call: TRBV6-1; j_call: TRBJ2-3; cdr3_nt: TGTGCCAGCAGTGTACCCTGGCGGTCAGATACGCAGTATTTT; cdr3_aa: CASSVPWRSDTQYF